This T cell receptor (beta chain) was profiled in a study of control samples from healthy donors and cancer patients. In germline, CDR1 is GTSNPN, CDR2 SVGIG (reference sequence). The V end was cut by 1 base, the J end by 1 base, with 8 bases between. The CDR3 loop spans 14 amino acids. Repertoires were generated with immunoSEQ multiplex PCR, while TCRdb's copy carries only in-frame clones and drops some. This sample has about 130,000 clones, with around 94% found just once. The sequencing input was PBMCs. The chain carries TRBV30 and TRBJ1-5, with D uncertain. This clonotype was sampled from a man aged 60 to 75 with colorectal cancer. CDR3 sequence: CAWSAQDSNQPQHF. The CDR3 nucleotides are TGTGCCTGGAGTGCGCAGGACAGCAATCAGCCCCAGCATTTT. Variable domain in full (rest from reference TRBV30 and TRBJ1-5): SQTIHQWPATLVQPVGSPLSLECTVEGTSNPNLYWYRQAAGRGLQLLFYSVGIGQISSEVPQNLSASRPQDRQFILSSKKLLLSDSGFYLCAWSAQDSNQPQHFGDGTRLSIL.